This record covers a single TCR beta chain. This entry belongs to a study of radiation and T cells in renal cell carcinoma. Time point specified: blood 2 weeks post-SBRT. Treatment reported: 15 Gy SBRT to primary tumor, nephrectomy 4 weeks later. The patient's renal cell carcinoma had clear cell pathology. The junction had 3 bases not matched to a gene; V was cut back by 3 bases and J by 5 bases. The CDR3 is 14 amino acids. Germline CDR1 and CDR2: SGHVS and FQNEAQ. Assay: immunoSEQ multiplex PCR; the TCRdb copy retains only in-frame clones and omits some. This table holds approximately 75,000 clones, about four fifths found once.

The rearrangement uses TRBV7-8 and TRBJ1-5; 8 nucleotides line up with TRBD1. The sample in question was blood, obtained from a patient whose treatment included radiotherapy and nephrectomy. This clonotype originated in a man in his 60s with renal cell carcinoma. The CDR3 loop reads CASSLDRAYQPQHF. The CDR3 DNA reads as TGTGCCAGCAGCTTGGACAGGGCCTATCAGCCCCAGCATTTT.